This T cell receptor beta chain came from a study of blood T cell repertoires in COVID-19. The method was immunoSEQ multiplex PCR; TCRdb's version includes in-frame clones alone and lacks a portion of them. Found here are some 150,000 clones, about 89% of them singletons; the top ten hold 2.5% to 3.5%. The ends were cut back, 10 bases at V and 1 base at J, with 14 bases in the middle. This CDR3 contains 14 residues. Sample: peripheral blood. This receptor was taken from a man between 60 and 75 years old with active or convalescent COVID-19. The V gene is TRBV23-1, the J gene TRBJ1-5; the D gene is possibly TRBD1 (6 bases). TRBV23-1 carries the ORF label, with uncertain function. The CDR3 loop is CATLRGGSNQPQHF. CDR3 nucleotides: TGCGCCACCCTGAGGGGGGGAAGCAATCAGCCCCAGCATTTT.